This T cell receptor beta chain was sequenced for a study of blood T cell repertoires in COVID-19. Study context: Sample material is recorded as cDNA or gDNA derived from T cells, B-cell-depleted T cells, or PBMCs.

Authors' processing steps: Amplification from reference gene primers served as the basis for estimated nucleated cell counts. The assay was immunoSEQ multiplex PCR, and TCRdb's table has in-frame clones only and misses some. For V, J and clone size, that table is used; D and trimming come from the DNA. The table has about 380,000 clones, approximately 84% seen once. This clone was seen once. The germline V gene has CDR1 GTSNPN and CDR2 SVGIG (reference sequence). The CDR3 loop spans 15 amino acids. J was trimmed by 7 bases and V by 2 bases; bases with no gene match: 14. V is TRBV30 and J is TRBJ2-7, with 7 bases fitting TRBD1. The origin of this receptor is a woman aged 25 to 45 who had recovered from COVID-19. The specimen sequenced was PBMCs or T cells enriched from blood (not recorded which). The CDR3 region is CAWSPKTGRRGEQYF. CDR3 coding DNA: TGTGCCTGGAGTCCTAAGACAGGGCGGAGAGGTGAGCAGTACTTC.